Each of the 31 T cell receptor beta chains below was sequenced from the same sample in a study of neoadjuvant anti-PD-1 for oral cavity cancer. Only in-frame clones appear in the TCRdb table, and some are missing; sequencing was by immunoSEQ multiplex PCR. The table records approximately 74,000 clones, less than 85% of them present only once. Sequenced here: PBMCs, sampled before nivolumab (anti-PD-1) treatment. The receptors come from a person aged 40 to 85 with oral cavity squamous cell carcinoma.

The J gene is TRBJ2-7, the V gene TRBV28; D might be TRBD1 (6 bases). Germline-derived CDR1 and CDR2 are MDHEN and SYDVKM. The CDR3 runs 11 residues. V was pared by 2 bases and J by 7 bases, with 6 bases between. The CDR3 loop is CASSLQGEQYF. Here the CDR3 DNA reads TGTGCCAGCAGTTTACAGGGGGAGCAGTACTTC.

V and J are TRBV6-1 and TRBJ1-3; D may be TRBD1 (5 bases). Between the trimmed V and J ends, which lost 3 bases and 0 bases, there was a span of 18 bases. CDR3 length: 18 amino acids. Per germline, CDR1 MNHNS and CDR2 SASEGT. The CDR3 loop is CASSEAGGGTFSGNTIYF. In DNA form, the CDR3 reads TGTGCCAGCAGTGAGGCTGGGGGGGGAACCTTCTCTGGAAACACCATATATTTT.

V gene TRBV6-1 combines with J gene TRBJ1-2; no firm D call. This CDR3 contains 14 residues. From germline, CDR1 is MNHNS and CDR2 SASEGT. The V end was cut by 0 bases, the J end by 5 bases, with 10 bases between. CDR3 sequence reads: CASSEAWGSYGYTF. The DNA of the CDR3 is TGTGCCAGCAGTGAAGCTTGGGGATCGTATGGCTACACCTTC.

This chain connects TRBV5-1 to TRBJ2-7; D is perhaps TRBD1 or TRBD2 (5 bases each). The V end was cut by 5 bases, the J end by 0 bases, with 15 bases between. The CDR3 loop spans 15 amino acids. Germline CDR1 SGHRS, CDR2 YFSETQ. The CDR3 bases are TGCGCCAGCAGAACGGGGACGGTAAGCTCCTACGAGCAGTACTTC. It translates to CASRTGTVSSYEQYF.

This chain joins TRBV5-1 and TRBJ2-7, with D perhaps being TRBD1 or TRBD2 (5 bases each). Trimming cost V 4 bases and J 4 bases, with 18 bases left between them. The CDR3 runs to 15 residues. Germline assignment: CDR1 SGHRS and CDR2 YFSETQ. The CDR3 nucleotides read TGCGCCAGCAGCCCGCGCGAGGGGCGCCTGTACGAGCAGTACTTC. Amino acid sequence: CASSPREGRLYEQYF.

The rearrangement uses TRBV7-3 and TRBJ2-7; D possibly matches TRBD1 or TRBD2 (5 bases each). This CDR3 region has 13 residues. Trimming removed 4 bases at V and 5 bases at J, with 12 bases between. CDR1 is SGHTA and CDR2 is FQGTGA in the germline V gene. In nucleotides, the CDR3 is TGTGCCAGCAGCTCCACATTGGGGGACGAGCAGTACTTC. Translating gives CASSSTLGDEQYF.

J is TRBJ2-7 and V is TRBV30; 8 bases are a match to TRBD1. The CDR3 consists of 15 residues. Per germline, CDR1 GTSNPN and CDR2 SVGIG (reference sequence). J lost 2 bases, V lost 5 bases, and 11 bases had no gene match. The CDR3 DNA reads TGTGCCTGGCAAGAAGGGACAGGACTAACCTACGAGCAGTACTTC. Amino acids: CAWQEGTGLTYEQYF.

J is TRBJ2-1 and V is TRBV5-1; D gene ambiguous. CDR1 is SGHRS and CDR2 is YFSETQ in the germline V gene. The CDR3 covers 15 residues. V was clipped by 2 bases and J by 2 bases, with 11 bases between them. CDR3 nucleotides: TGCGCCAGCAGCTTCGAAGGATATACCTACAATGAGCAGTTCTTC. Translating it yields CASSFEGYTYNEQFF.

The rearrangement uses TRBV5-1 and TRBJ1-5, with a tentative D call TRBD1 (6 bases). CDR3 size: 14 residues. Looked up from germline, CDR1 is SGHRS and CDR2 is YFSETQ. Deletions cut 0 bases from V and 6 bases from J, with 10 bases between. CDR3 loop: CASSLGQEGQPQHF. The CDR3 bases are TGCGCCAGCAGCTTGGGACAGGAGGGTCAGCCCCAGCATTTT.

This clone was seen a single time. This chain joins TRBV6-5 and TRBJ2-3; possible D gene TRBD2, 5 bases. CDR1 and CDR2 (germline): MNHEY, SVGAGI. CDR3 size: 12 residues. V lost 5 bases, J lost 4 bases, and 7 bases lay in between. The CDR3: CASSRTADTQYF. The CDR3 coding sequence is TGTGCCAGCAGTAGGACTGCAGATACGCAGTATTTT.

Only one count was recorded for this clone. The chain has TRBV5-1 and TRBJ2-7; 8 nucleotides agree with TRBD1. Per germline, CDR1 SGHRS and CDR2 YFSETQ. V trimming: 1 base; J trimming: 3 bases; junction bases outside the gene matches: 12. This CDR3 has 17 residues. This CDR3 reads CASSLPPTGQVFYEQYF. Here the CDR3 DNA reads TGCGCCAGCAGCTTGCCTCCCACGGGACAGGTCTTCTACGAGCAGTACTTC.

V usage is TRBV6-5 and J usage is TRBJ2-1; D gene unclear. V shed 0 bases and J shed 9 bases, with 9 bases lying between them. The CDR3 contains 13 residues. Germline values: CDR1 MNHEY, CDR2 SVGAGI. In DNA, the CDR3 is TGTGCCAGCAGTTACTCTATATGGACTGAGCAGTTCTTC. Protein product: CASSYSIWTEQFF.

The gene calls are TRBV5-6 and TRBJ1-1; tentative D call: TRBD1 (6 bases). This CDR3 comprises 16 residues. The V gene's germline CDR1 is SGHDT and CDR2 YYEEEE. The ends were cut back, 2 bases at V and 0 bases at J, with 14 bases in the middle. CDR3 region: CASSFELDRLNTEAFF. CDR3 coding DNA: TGTGCCAGCAGCTTTGAGCTTGACAGGCTGAACACTGAAGCTTTCTTT.

The gene calls are TRBV5-1 and TRBJ2-2; D not certain. The V and J ends lost 4 bases and 1 base respectively, with 11 bases between them. The CDR3 spans 15 residues. Germline V CDR1 and CDR2: SGHRS, YFSETQ. CDR3 sequence reads: CASSRGRVNTGELFF. CDR3 DNA: TGCGCCAGCAGCCGTGGACGGGTGAACACCGGGGAGCTGTTTTTT.

In DNA, the CDR3 is TGTGCCAGCAGTTTAAGGGGATCCTACGAGCAGTACTTC. Translated, it gives CASSLRGSYEQYF. The V gene is TRBV27, the J gene TRBJ2-7; weak D call: TRBD1 (5 bases). The ends were cut back, 2 bases at V and 1 base at J, with 6 bases in the middle. Per the germline V gene, CDR1 is MNHEY and CDR2 is SMNVEV (reference sequence). There are 13 residues in the CDR3.

As concerns this clone: The same CDR3 arises from other DNA sequences in this sample as well. The V and J genes are TRBV5-1 and TRBJ2-2; D unresolved. The CDR3 is 15 amino acids. Germline assignment: CDR1 SGHRS and CDR2 YFSETQ. Trimming removed 0 bases at V and 1 base at J, with 7 bases between. CDR3 amino acids: CASSLEGKNTGELFF. As DNA, the CDR3 is TGCGCCAGCAGCTTGGAGGGAAAGAACACCGGGGAGCTGTTTTTT.

The chain links TRBV7-9 to TRBJ2-7, with 8 bases lining up with TRBD1. In germline, CDR1 is SEHNR, CDR2 FQNEAQ (reference sequence). Losses at the gene ends were 4 bases for V and 3 bases for J; bases not matched to a gene: 5. The CDR3 is 14 residues long. The CDR3 loop reads CASSSQGVGYEQYF. The CDR3 DNA reads TGTGCCAGCAGCTCACAGGGGGTGGGCTACGAGCAGTACTTC.

The gene calls are TRBV9 and TRBJ2-3; 11 bases are shared with TRBD2. Germline CDR1 SGDLS, CDR2 YYNGEE. CDR3 length: 15 amino acids. The J segment lost 5 bases and the V segment lost 3 bases, leaving 5 bases of the junction unmatched. CDR3 sequence reads: CASSGSGRVGDTQYF. In DNA form, the CDR3 reads TGTGCCAGCAGCGGTAGCGGGAGGGTCGGAGATACGCAGTATTTT. The entire variable domain, with the rest obtained from reference TRBV9 and TRBJ2-3, is as follows: DSGVTQTPKHLITATGQRVTLRCSPRSGDLSVYWYQQSLDQGLQFLIQYYNGEERAKGNILERFSAQQFPDLHSELNLSSLELGDSALYFCASSGSGRVGDTQYFGPGTRLTVL.

V usage is TRBV5-6 and J usage is TRBJ2-5, with a possible D match to TRBD2 (6 bases). This CDR3 comprises 14 residues. Per the germline V gene, CDR1 is SGHDT and CDR2 is YYEEEE. V shed 4 bases and J shed 4 bases, with 14 bases lying between them. The CDR3 bases are TGTGCCAGCAGCCCTGGGGGAGGCTTAGAGACCCAGTACTTC. The encoded protein is CASSPGGGLETQYF.

The rearrangement uses TRBV4-1 and TRBJ1-2; D is perhaps TRBD1 (6 bases). The CDR3 sequence is 15 residues long. The V end lost 0 bases, the J end lost 4 bases, and 12 bases lay between the germline ends. In germline, CDR1 is MGHRA, CDR2 YSYEKL. The CDR3 protein is CASSQDRGYGYGYTF. The CDR3 region has the DNA TGCGCCAGCAGCCAAGATAGGGGGTACGGCTATGGCTACACCTTC.

The rearrangement joins TRBV5-1 to TRBJ2-1; 10 positions agree with TRBD2. The germline V gene has CDR1 SGHRS and CDR2 YFSETQ. The CDR3 has 15 amino acids. After removal of 4 bases from V and 10 bases from J, the junction contained 11 bases not matched to a gene. Written as DNA, the CDR3 is TGCGCCAGCAGCCCCAGAGCGGGAGGGCCACAGGAGCAGTTCTTC. Amino acids: CASSPRAGGPQEQFF.

The chain joins TRBV21-1 to TRBJ2-3. TRBV21-1 is shown as a pseudogene. CDR3 length: 14 residues. CDR3 sequence reads: CASSSGQGTDTQYF. In nucleotides, the CDR3 is TGTGCCAGCAGTTCGGGGCAGGGTACAGATACGCAGTATTTT.

CDR3 loop: CAWSNIIREGTQYF. The DNA of the CDR3 is TGTGCCTGGAGTAATATTATAAGAGAGGGGACCCAGTACTTC. The chain uses TRBV30 and TRBJ2-5; a weak D match, TRBD2 (5 bases). The CDR3 contains 14 residues. Trimming pared 2 bases from V and 7 bases from J, leaving 17 bases between. The germline V gene encodes CDR1 GTSNPN and CDR2 SVGIG (reference sequence).

CDR3 loop: CASSRDRLYGYTF. The CDR3, as DNA: TGTGCCAGTAGTCGAGACCGACTCTATGGCTACACCTTC. The V gene is TRBV19, the J gene TRBJ1-2; the D is unclear. This CDR3 is 13 amino acids long. V was shortened by 5 bases and J by 4 bases, with 11 bases between the two germline ends. Germline CDR1 and CDR2: LNHDA and SQIVND (reference sequence).

This clone was seen only once. CDR3 region: CAWSPGGRVNEQFF. The CDR3 DNA sequence: TGTGCCTGGAGCCCCGGGGGGAGAGTCAATGAGCAGTTCTTC. This chain links TRBV30 with TRBJ2-1; 7 nucleotides agree with TRBD2. Germline assignment: CDR1 GTSNPN and CDR2 SVGIG (reference sequence). Trimming took 3 bases from V and 6 from J; bases not matched to a gene: 8. CDR3 length: 14 residues.

The rearrangement uses TRBV11-3 and TRBJ2-1; TRBD1 might be the D (6 bases). Per germline, CDR1 SGHNT and CDR2 YENEEA. The CDR3 has 14 residues. Trimming removed 1 base at V and 9 bases at J, with 13 bases between. This chain's CDR3 is CASSLGTGTSEQFF. The DNA of the CDR3 is TGTGCCAGCAGCTTAGGAACAGGGACAAGTGAGCAGTTCTTC.

This clone occurred a few times. The gene calls are TRBV9 and TRBJ2-7; D is ambiguous. Looked up from germline, CDR1 is SGDLS and CDR2 is YYNGEE. The germline V and J ends were trimmed by 0 bases and 4 bases, with 8 bases remaining between them. CDR3 length: 13 amino acids. The CDR3 region has the DNA TGTGCCAGCAGCGTAGCCTCGCTGTACGAGCAGTACTTC. The encoded protein is CASSVASLYEQYF.

This clone was detected a few times. V usage is TRBV6-5 and J usage is TRBJ1-4, with D unclear. CDR1 is MNHEY, CDR2 SVGAGI, per germline. Trimming pared 4 bases from V and 4 bases from J, leaving 10 bases between. The CDR3 is 14 residues long. The DNA of the CDR3 is TGTGCCAGCAGTTTAAGGCATGATAATGAAAAACTGTTTTTT. It specifies CASSLRHDNEKLFF.

This chain joins TRBV5-4 and TRBJ2-2; TRBD2 might be the D (5 bases). This CDR3 comprises 15 residues. Germline V gene data show CDR1 as SGHNT and CDR2 as YYREEE (reference sequence). V shed 2 bases and J shed 0 bases, with 8 bases lying between them. As DNA, the CDR3 is TGTGCCAGCAGCTTTAGCGCGACGAACACCGGGGAGCTGTTTTTT. Translated, it gives CASSFSATNTGELFF.

The V gene is TRBV7-8, the J gene TRBJ1-3, with D unresolved. CDR1 and CDR2 from the germline V gene are SGHVS and FQNEAQ. The CDR3 spans 15 residues. V gave up 1 base and J gave up 4 bases, with 11 bases separating them. In DNA, the CDR3 is TGTGCCAGCAGCTTAGAAGGCCTGGCAGGAAACACCATATATTTT. It encodes CASSLEGLAGNTIYF.

This clone has only one observation. This chain connects TRBV7-9 to TRBJ2-3; TRBD2 matches at 8 bases. Germline CDR1 reads SEHNR; CDR2 reads FQNEAQ (reference sequence). This CDR3 comprises 18 residues. V lost 2 bases to trimming and J lost 2 bases; unmatched junction nucleotides: 12. DNA of the CDR3: TGTGCCAGCAGCTTACCGGGGGGGATACCCACCAACACAGATACGCAGTATTTT. Protein: CASSLPGGIPTNTDTQYF.